By sample fraction, the clone carrying this TCR beta chain is medium-sized. Its target is unknown. These data are taken from a study of siplizumab effects on memory and regulatory T cells. Study information: Siplizumab-treated (roughly 1 ug/mL) and drug-free mixed lymphocyte reactions were paired.

General observations from the study: With siplizumab, cumulative frequency of CD4+ memory-derived alloreactive sequences dropped significantly. Siplizumab cultures yielded proliferating Tregs whose suppressive function was not confirmed.

Assayed TCR templates numbered some 100,000 for each sample. Method: immunoSEQ multiplex PCR; TCRdb's copy keeps in-frame clones and lacks some. Among approximately 20,000 clones, 44% were seen once, and the ten largest hold approximately 6%. Mixed lymphocyte reaction cells were cocultured at 37°C for about 6 days. Trimming took 4 bases from V and 4 from J, leaving 8 bases between them. This CDR3 is 13 amino acids long. Germline V gives CDR1 LNHDA, CDR2 SQIVND (reference sequence). Sequenced: CFSE-low (dividing) CD4+ T cells sorted from an allogeneic mixed lymphocyte reaction. This sequence was found in a human donor in good health; the cells came from an allogeneic mixed lymphocyte reaction. Some clones in this sample may be carry-over from other donors' samples. The chain carries TRBV19 and TRBJ2-1; D not resolved. The CDR3 nucleotides read TGTGCCAGTAGTACACCGCCTTACAATGAGCAGTTCTTC. Translated: CASSTPPYNEQFF. Looking up the rest from reference TRBV19 and TRBJ2-1 gives the full variable domain: DGGITQSPKYLFRKEGQNVTLSCEQNLNHDAMYWYRQDPGQGLRLIYYSQIVNDFQKGDIAEGYSVSREKKESFPLTVTSAQKNPTAFYLCASSTPPYNEQFFGPGTRLTVL.